One sample yielded the 23 T cell receptor beta chains listed below, sequenced in a study of shared T cell receptors in the human thymus. Profiled with immunoSEQ multiplex PCR; TCRdb holds only in-frame clones, not every one. The sample has about 710,000 clones, about 90% seen once. The same specimen was also included in a second study, on human thymus T cells.

Sequencing input: thymocytes. The receptor set was obtained from a boy under two years old with a congenital heart defect.

This chain links TRBV28 with TRBJ1-1, with a possible D match to TRBD1 (6 bases). The V end lost 5 bases, the J end lost 2 bases, and 18 bases lay between the germline ends. Per the germline V gene, CDR1 is MDHEN and CDR2 is SYDVKM. This CDR3 has 16 residues. In DNA, the CDR3 is TGTGCCAGCAGTCTCCCCCTGCCAGGGACAAACACTGAAGCTTTCTTT. It is translated as CASSLPLPGTNTEAFF.

The chain has TRBV28 and TRBJ2-1, with 8 positions matching TRBD1. Germline CDR1 is MDHEN and CDR2 is SYDVKM. CDR3 length: 15 amino acids. V was clipped by 2 bases and J by 8 bases; unmatched bases: 8. DNA of the CDR3: TGTGCCAGCAGTTTAAGCGCAGGGGGCCTGGATGAGCAGTTCTTC. Protein product: CASSLSAGGLDEQFF.

The chain recombines TRBV27 with TRBJ2-4; 7 bases agree with TRBD2. CDR1 MNHEY and CDR2 SMNVEV come from the germline V gene (reference sequence). After removal of 2 bases from V and 0 bases from J, the junction contained 10 bases not matched to a gene. This CDR3 is built from 18 residues. CDR3: CASSLGPSGSLAKNIQYF. For the CDR3, the DNA is TGTGCCAGCAGTTTAGGCCCTAGCGGATCCCTAGCCAAAAACATTCAGTACTTC.

The chain couples TRBV5-4 to TRBJ2-3, with TRBD2 matching over 12 bases. CDR3 length equals 14 residues. From germline, CDR1 is SGHNT and CDR2 YYREEE (reference sequence). The J segment lost 5 bases and the V segment lost 3 bases, leaving 1 base of the junction unmatched. CDR3 in amino acids: CASSSGLAGDTQYF. Here the CDR3 DNA reads TGTGCCAGCAGCTCGGGACTAGCGGGAGATACGCAGTATTTT.

The chain has TRBV11-2 and TRBJ2-3, with D tentatively TRBD1 (5 bases). CDR1 is SGHAT, CDR2 FQNNGV, per germline. V dropped 6 bases and J dropped 9 bases, with 13 bases sitting between them. This CDR3 contains 12 residues. DNA of the CDR3: TGTGCCAGCAGGTTTACAGGAATGACGCAGTATTTT. It specifies CASRFTGMTQYF.

This chain links TRBV5-1 with TRBJ1-2; 8 bases match TRBD1. After removal of 0 bases from V and 4 bases from J, the junction contained 5 bases not matched to a gene. There are 15 residues in the CDR3. Per the germline V gene, CDR1 is SGHRS and CDR2 is YFSETQ. The CDR3 spells CASSLGTGRLYGYTF. The CDR3 coding sequence is TGCGCCAGCAGCTTGGGGACAGGGAGGCTCTATGGCTACACCTTC.

The V gene is TRBV5-6, the J gene TRBJ1-2, with TRBD1 matching 8 bases. Germline V gene sequence: CDR1 SGHDT, CDR2 YYEEEE. This CDR3 region has 15 residues. J lost 6 bases, V lost 1 base, and 8 bases had no gene match. The CDR3 nucleotides are TGTGCCAGCAGCTTGCGGACAGGGCAGCGGCATGGCTACACCTTC. It yields the protein CASSLRTGQRHGYTF.

The chain has TRBV4-3 and TRBJ2-5, with D perhaps TRBD1 (6 bases). CDR3 length: 16 amino acids. Germline V CDR1 and CDR2: LGHNA, YSLEER. V was pared by 0 bases and J by 6 bases, with 17 bases between. The CDR3: CASSQDRRQVEKTQYF. The CDR3 DNA reads TGCGCCAGCAGCCAAGATCGGAGACAGGTCGAAAAGACCCAGTACTTC.

The rearrangement joins TRBV19 to TRBJ1-5, with TRBD1 identical over 7 bases. Germline CDR1 is LNHDA and CDR2 is SQIVND (reference sequence). This CDR3 contains 14 residues. The J segment lost 11 bases and the V segment lost 4 bases, leaving 11 bases of the junction unmatched. The CDR3 region has the DNA TGTGCCAGTAGTACGTATCACAGGGGATATGCCCAGCATTTT. It specifies CASSTYHRGYAQHF.

The gene calls are TRBV4-2 and TRBJ2-3, with 7 bases lining up with TRBD2. Germline CDR1 is LGHNA and CDR2 is YNFKEQ. Unmatched junction bases numbered 29, after V lost 0 bases and J lost 8 bases. The CDR3 is 22 amino acids. The CDR3 sequence is CASSQDSQGFLPGRDEGITQYF. As DNA, the CDR3 is TGTGCCAGCAGCCAAGACTCTCAAGGATTTCTTCCAGGGAGGGACGAAGGAATTACGCAGTATTTT.

V gene TRBV2 combines with J gene TRBJ1-4; tentative D call: TRBD1 (6 bases). The CDR3 has 16 residues. The germline CDR1 and CDR2 sequences are SNHLY and FYNNEI. V gave up 4 bases and J gave up 7 bases, with 19 bases separating them. CDR3 amino acids: CASSAANREMREKLFF. CDR3 coding DNA: TGTGCCAGCAGTGCCGCCAACAGGGAAATGCGTGAAAAACTGTTTTTT.

This chain joins TRBV28 and TRBJ2-3; weak D call: TRBD1 (6 bases). The length of the CDR3 is 14 residues. V was trimmed by 5 bases and J by 5 bases, leaving 14 bases between them. Germline V gene sequence: CDR1 MDHEN, CDR2 SYDVKM. CDR3: CASSPKGQKDTQYF. In nucleotides, the CDR3 is TGTGCCAGCAGTCCGAAAGGACAGAAAGATACGCAGTATTTT.

Worth noting for this clone: Relative to the germline gene, one junction end is altered; a read error may explain this. The chain carries TRBV7-9 and TRBJ1-4; TRBD1 aligns across 8 bases. The CDR3 contains 15 residues. Looked up from germline, CDR1 is SEHNR and CDR2 is FQNEAQ (reference sequence). The DNA for the CDR3 is TGTGCCAGCAGAGAGACAGGGGATACTAATGAAAAACTGCTTTTT. Its protein product is CASRETGDTNEKLLF.

This clone has just one count. The chain joins TRBV6-5 to TRBJ2-1, with 9 bases fitting TRBD1. The CDR3 contains 16 residues. Unmatched junction bases numbered 5, after V lost 2 bases and J lost 3 bases. From germline, CDR1 is MNHEY and CDR2 SVGAGI. DNA of the CDR3: TGTGCCAGCAGTTACCTGCCGGACAGGGGCTACAATGAGCAGTTCTTC. Its translation is CASSYLPDRGYNEQFF.

The chain links TRBV6-1 to TRBJ1-6; tentative D call: TRBD1 (5 bases). The CDR3 is 14 amino acids. The germline V and J ends were trimmed by 3 bases and 10 bases, with 13 bases remaining between them. CDR1 MNHNS and CDR2 SASEGT come from the germline V gene. CDR3 protein: CASSDGGAKSPLHF. DNA for the CDR3: TGTGCCAGCAGTGACGGAGGGGCTAAATCACCCCTCCACTTT.

The genes are TRBV9 and TRBJ2-3; TRBD2 is a possible D gene (5 bases). From germline, CDR1 is SGDLS and CDR2 YYNGEE. With 0 bases removed from V and 0 bases from J, the gap between germline ends came to 11 bases. The CDR3 covers 16 residues. CDR3 DNA: TGTGCCAGCAGCGTAGCTGGGCGGGTGAGCACAGATACGCAGTATTTT. It yields the protein CASSVAGRVSTDTQYF.

The rearrangement links TRBV9 to TRBJ1-5; a possible D gene is TRBD1 (5 bases). Germline V gene lookup returns CDR1 SGDLS and CDR2 YYNGEE. V lost 3 bases and J 4 bases, leaving 8 bases between the germline ends. This CDR3 is built from 13 residues. The CDR3 sequence is CASSGGHNQPQHF. The CDR3 region has the DNA TGTGCCAGCAGCGGCGGACATAATCAGCCCCAGCATTTT. Supplemented by reference TRBV9 and TRBJ1-5, the full variable domain reads DSGVTQTPKHLITATGQRVTLRCSPRSGDLSVYWYQQSLDQGLQFLIQYYNGEERAKGNILERFSAQQFPDLHSELNLSSLELGDSALYFCASSGGHNQPQHFGDGTRLSIL.

The rearrangement uses TRBV6-6 and TRBJ2-7; possibly TRBD2 for D (5 bases). V lost 5 bases, J lost 0 bases, and 14 bases lay in between. The CDR3 totals 15 residues. Germline CDR1 is MNHNY and CDR2 is SVGAGI (reference sequence). DNA for the CDR3: TGTGCCAGCAGTGAGGAGCGGATCCTCTCCTACGAGCAGTACTTC. It specifies CASSEERILSYEQYF.

This clone was counted a single time. The chain has TRBV6-6 and TRBJ1-6; 7 bases fit TRBD1. The CDR3 is 15 residues long. Germline V CDR1 and CDR2: MNHNY, SVGAGI (reference sequence). V trimming: 6 bases; J trimming: 2 bases; junction bases outside the gene matches: 4. CDR3 in amino acids: CASSAGTAYNSPLHF. The CDR3 DNA reads as TGTGCCAGCAGCGCCGGGACAGCCTATAATTCACCCCTCCACTTT.

The rearrangement joins TRBV6-5 to TRBJ1-3, with D maybe TRBD1 (5 bases). CDR1 is MNHEY and CDR2 is SVGAGI in the germline V gene. The CDR3 totals 16 residues. The ends were cut back, 2 bases at V and 6 bases at J, with 17 bases in the middle. The CDR3 coding sequence is TGTGCCAGCAGTTACAAGCCAGGGATCGAAAAAAACACCATATATTTT. Translating it yields CASSYKPGIEKNTIYF.

On this clone: The junction does not match germline at one end; this may be a read error. V gene TRBV6-1 combines with J gene TRBJ2-7; 8 nucleotides align to TRBD1. The CDR3 loop spans 15 amino acids. Germline lookup yields CDR1 MNHNS and CDR2 SASEGT. The DNA for the CDR3 is TGTGCCAGCAGCGAAGTCCGGGACAGGCTAAAGGAGCAGTACTTC. It specifies CASSEVRDRLKEQYF.

The J gene is TRBJ2-1, the V gene TRBV6-5, with a weak D call TRBD2 (6 bases). This CDR3 contains 16 residues. The germline CDR1 and CDR2 sequences are MNHEY and SVGAGI. Deletions cut 3 bases from V and 3 bases from J, with 15 bases between. Written as DNA, the CDR3 is TGTGCCAGCAGTTATTTGGCAGCGGGTTGCTACAATGAGCAGTTCTTC. The encoded protein is CASSYLAAGCYNEQFF.

The chain couples TRBV6-1 to TRBJ2-7; D is perhaps TRBD2 (6 bases). V lost 4 bases and J 3 bases, leaving 16 bases between the germline ends. This CDR3 comprises 15 residues. Germline V lookup: CDR1 MNHNS, CDR2 SASEGT. CDR3 loop: CASSGGGKVGYEQYF. The CDR3 region has the DNA TGTGCCAGCAGTGGTGGAGGGAAGGTGGGCTACGAGCAGTACTTC.